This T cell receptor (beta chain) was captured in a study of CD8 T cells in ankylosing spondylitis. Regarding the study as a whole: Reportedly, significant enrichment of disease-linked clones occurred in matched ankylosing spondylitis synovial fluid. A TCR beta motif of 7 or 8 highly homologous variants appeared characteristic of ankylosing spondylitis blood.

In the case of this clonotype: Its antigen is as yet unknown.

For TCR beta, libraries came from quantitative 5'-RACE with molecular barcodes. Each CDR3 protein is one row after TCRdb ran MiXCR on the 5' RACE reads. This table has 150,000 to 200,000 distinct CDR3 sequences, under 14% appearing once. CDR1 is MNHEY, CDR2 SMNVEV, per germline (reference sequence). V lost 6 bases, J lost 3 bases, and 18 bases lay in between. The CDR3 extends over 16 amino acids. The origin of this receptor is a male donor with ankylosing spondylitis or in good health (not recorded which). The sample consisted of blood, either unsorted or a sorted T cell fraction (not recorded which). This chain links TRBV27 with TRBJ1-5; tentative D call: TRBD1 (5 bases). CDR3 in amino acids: CASRNSGSAANQPQHF. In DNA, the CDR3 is TGTGCCAGCAGAAACTCAGGGAGTGCGGCCAATCAGCCCCAGCATTTT.